These T cell receptor beta chains were read from a single sample in a study of beta chain features in type 1 diabetes. Sequenced by immunoSEQ multiplex PCR; TCRdb stores in-frame clones only, minus some. The sample consists of about 320,000 clones, 11% to 15% of them appearing once. The sequencing input was central memory CD4+ T cells from blood. Source of these receptors: a man in his thirties or forties in good health. The CDR3 runs from the conserved cysteine through the conserved F or W. D genes are given only for firm matches. Clone size is shown for a subset of rows, as once, few, many or a class of expanded clone.

V gene	D gene	clone size	J gene	CDR3 DNA	CDR3 protein
TRBV30	TRBD1	.	TRBJ1-6	TGTGCCTGGAGTGGGGGACAGGGGTATTCACCCCTCCACTTT	CAWSGGQGYSPLHF
TRBV7-6	.	.	TRBJ2-5	TGTGCCAGCAGCTTAGTAGGGGGGGAGACCCAGTACTTC	CASSLVGGETQYF
TRBV6-6	.	few	TRBJ2-5	TGTGCCAGCAGTTATCGACTGGAAGTAGAGACCCAGTACTTC	CASSYRLEVETQYF
TRBV2	.	few	TRBJ2-3	TGTGCCAGCAGAGGAAGTAGTCCGGGCTTTAGCACAGATACGCAGTATTTT	CASRGSSPGFSTDTQYF
TRBV10-2	.	.	TRBJ2-1	TGCGCCAGCAGGGGGGTTTCCAATGAGCAGTTCTTC	CASRGVSNEQFF
TRBV6-5	TRBD1	.	TRBJ1-3	TGTGCCAGCAGTTACTCGATCTCGGGACAGGGAAACACCATATATTTT	CASSYSISGQGNTIYF
TRBV7-8	TRBD1	.	TRBJ1-2	TGTGCCAGCAGCGGTGGACAGGGGTACGGCTACACCTTC	CASSGGQGYGYTF
TRBV5-4	.	.	TRBJ2-7	TGTGCCAGCAGCATGGCGGTGGGGCCGGGCGAGCAGTACTTC	CASSMAVGPGEQYF
TRBV4-3	TRBD2	.	TRBJ2-3	TGCGCCAGCAGCCAAGATAGGACTAGCGGGGCCCAGGGGGATACGCAGTATTTT	CASSQDRTSGAQGDTQYF
TRBV9	TRBD1	.	TRBJ1-6	TGTGCCAGCAGCGCCCGACAGGGTTGGACTTCACCCCTCCACTTT	CASSARQGWTSPLHF
TRBV18	.	few	TRBJ1-1	TGTGCCAGCTCACTAAAGACAGGCACTGAAGCTTTCTTT	CASSLKTGTEAFF
TRBV11-2	.	.	TRBJ2-7	TGTGCCAGCAGCTTAGGTCCAGGGGCCGAGCAGTACTTC	CASSLGPGAEQYF
TRBV7-6	.	few	TRBJ2-1	TGTGCCAGCAGCCTCGGGAACTACAATGAGCAGTTCTTC	CASSLGNYNEQFF
TRBV6-5	.	few	TRBJ2-5	TGTGCCAGCACCACGGGCTCAGGGATTCAAGAGACCCAGTACTTC	CASTTGSGIQETQYF
TRBV6-5	.	.	TRBJ2-3	TGTGCCAGCAGTTACGGTCAGGAGAGCACAGATACGCAGTATTTT	CASSYGQESTDTQYF
TRBV10-3	TRBD2	.	TRBJ2-5	TGTGCCATCAGTGAGACTAGCGGGGGGGCAGGGACCCAGTACTTC	CAISETSGGAGTQYF
TRBV18	.	few	TRBJ2-1	TGTGCCAGCTCACCAGAGGCGGGTTCCTACAATGAGCAGTTCTTC	CASSPEAGSYNEQFF
TRBV7-9	.	many	TRBJ2-1	TGTGCCAGCAGGCCTGTCAATGAGCAGTTCTTC	CASRPVNEQFF
TRBV19	.	.	TRBJ1-2	TGTGCCAGCCGCCATCCGGGGGAGTATGGCTACACCTTC	CASRHPGEYGYTF
TRBV15	.	few	TRBJ1-4	TGTGCCACCAGCAGTAGGAGTGGTGATGAAAAACTGTTTTTT	CATSSRSGDEKLFF
TRBV6-4	.	.	TRBJ2-1	TGTGCCCGCTTCCCTCAGACAGCTAACAATGAGCAGTTCTTC	CARFPQTANNEQFF
TRBV7-2	.	.	TRBJ2-7	TGTGCCAGCAGCTTGGTTCCCCCCTACGAGCAGTACTTC	CASSLVPPYEQYF
TRBV6-1	.	.	TRBJ2-5	TGTGCCAGCAGTGAAACCTACCACCCAACGGAGACCCAGTACTTC	CASSETYHPTETQYF
TRBV7-7	TRBD1	few	TRBJ2-3	TGTGCCAGCAGCAGAGGGACAGCTAGCACAGATACGCAGTATTTT	CASSRGTASTDTQYF
TRBV5-1	.	few	TRBJ1-1	TGCGCCAGCAGCTTGGAGGGCAGTGGGGGCACTGAAGCTTTCTTT	CASSLEGSGGTEAFF
TRBV7-2	TRBD2	.	TRBJ2-5	TGTGCCAGCAGCTTCGGGACGGGGAGGGGTGAGACCCAGTACTTC	CASSFGTGRGETQYF
TRBV7-2	.	.	TRBJ2-5	TGTGCCAGCAGCGCCTGGGGGGGCAGGGCGGAGACCCAGTACTTC	CASSAWGGRAETQYF
TRBV7-2	.	few	TRBJ2-4	TGTGCCAGCAGCTTAGCGCGCGGGCTTTACTTC	CASSLARGLYF
TRBV2	.	few	TRBJ2-5	TGTGCCAGCAGTGTGGTCCGAGCCCAAGAGACCCAGTACTTC	CASSVVRAQETQYF
TRBV11-3	TRBD1	.	TRBJ2-5	TGTGCCAGCAGCCGGGGACAGCATTACCAAGAGACCCAGTACTTC	CASSRGQHYQETQYF
TRBV29-1	.	few	TRBJ2-6	TGCAGCGTTGATCTTGGATCTGGGGCCAACGTCCTGACTTTC	CSVDLGSGANVLTF
TRBV4-3	TRBD1	.	TRBJ2-3	TGCGCCAGCAGCCAAGAGGGGACAGGGAAGGGGACAGATACGCAGTATTTT	CASSQEGTGKGTDTQYF
TRBV5-4	TRBD2	.	TRBJ2-2	TGTGCCAGCAGCTGGGGACTACCTTTT	CASSWGLPF
TRBV7-9	.	many	TRBJ2-5	TGTGCCAGCAGCTTAGGACGGGAGACCCAGTACTTC	CASSLGRETQYF
TRBV27	TRBD2	.	TRBJ2-7	TGTGCCAGCAGAAACCCCCGGACGGGGGGATCCTACGAGCAGTACTTC	CASRNPRTGGSYEQYF
TRBV11-3	.	.	TRBJ2-7	TGTGCCAGCAGCTCGAGAGGAGACCGGGGGAGCTACGAGCAGTACTTC	CASSSRGDRGSYEQYF
TRBV6-5	.	many	TRBJ2-3	TGTGCCAGCACCCCCTCGGGGGCAGATACGCAGTATTTT	CASTPSGADTQYF
TRBV13	TRBD2	.	TRBJ2-1	TGTGCCAGCACAATTCGACTAGCGGGCTCTAAGGGAAATGAGCAGTTCTTC	CASTIRLAGSKGNEQFF
TRBV30	.	.	TRBJ2-1	TGTGCCTGGAACCGGCAGGGAGTCTATGAGCAGTTCTTC	CAWNRQGVYEQFF
TRBV6-6	TRBD1	.	TRBJ1-2	TGTGCCAGCAGTTACGACAGGGCGGGAGGCTACACCTTC	CASSYDRAGGYTF
TRBV10-3	.	.	TRBJ1-1	TGTGCCATCAGGACTAACCGGGAGAACACTGAAGCTTTCTTT	CAIRTNRENTEAFF
TRBV2	.	few	TRBJ1-5	TGTGCCAGCAGTGGCAGGGGCTATAATCAGCCCCAGCATTTT	CASSGRGYNQPQHF
TRBV7-2	TRBD2	few	TRBJ2-1	TGTGCCAGCAGCTCACCCAGGACTAGCGGGGGTGAGCAGTTCTTC	CASSSPRTSGGEQFF
TRBV4-2	.	.	TRBJ2-5	TGTGCCAGCAGCCAAGAGGCAGGAGATCGAGAGACCCAGTACTTC	CASSQEAGDRETQYF
TRBV4-1	.	many	TRBJ1-6	TGCGCCAGCAGCCAAGATGGTTGGCAGGTCGGATCACCCCTCCACTTT	CASSQDGWQVGSPLHF
TRBV6-1	.	.	TRBJ1-2	TGTGCCAGCAGTGAGGGGGCGCGAGGCTACACCTTC	CASSEGARGYTF
TRBV7-2	.	.	TRBJ1-2	TGTGCCAGCAGCTTAGGTACTTCCGCCTATGGCTACACCTTC	CASSLGTSAYGYTF
TRBV10-3	TRBD2	.	TRBJ2-5	TGTGCCATCAGTTCCTCTAGCGGGGGCCAAGAGACCCAGTACTTC	CAISSSSGGQETQYF
TRBV4-3	.	.	TRBJ2-1	TGCGCCAGCAGTATCAACCGATATAACAGGGAGCAGTTCTTC	CASSINRYNREQFF
TRBV5-1	.	few	TRBJ1-4	TGCGCCAGCAGCTCACAGGGCGGGGATGAAAAACTGTTTTTT	CASSSQGGDEKLFF
TRBV6-5	TRBD1	few	TRBJ2-1	TGTGCCAGCAGTTACGCGGGACAGGGCAATGAGCAGTTCTTC	CASSYAGQGNEQFF
TRBV5-1	TRBD1	.	TRBJ1-2	TGCGCCAGCAGCGCGCAGGGGGCGGGCTACACCTTC	CASSAQGAGYTF